Given below is one T cell receptor beta chain in context. The sample is drawn from a study of blood T cell repertoires in COVID-19. On the study more broadly: The samples span acute and convalescent COVID-19 from the United States, Italy and Spain. PBMCs, B-cell-depleted T cells, or T cells provided the cDNA or gDNA that made up the material.

V lost 3 bases, J lost 4 bases, and 5 bases stayed unmatched. Germline CDR1 is KGHDR and CDR2 is SFDVKD. The CDR3 covers 14 residues. In the authors' methods: Using reference gene primer amplification, nucleated cell counts were estimated. The assay was immunoSEQ multiplex PCR, and TCRdb's table has in-frame clones only and misses some. That table is the source of V, J and clone size, and D and trimming were worked out from the DNA. The data show around 220,000 clones, less than 85% seen once. The sequenced sample was peripheral blood. The clonotype originates from a woman aged 80 or over with active or convalescent COVID-19. This rearrangement joins TRBV24-1 to TRBJ2-7, with TRBD1 identical over 7 bases. The CDR3 loop is CATSDQGVGYEQYF. The CDR3 DNA reads as TGTGCCACCAGTGATCAGGGGGTGGGGTACGAGCAGTACTTC.